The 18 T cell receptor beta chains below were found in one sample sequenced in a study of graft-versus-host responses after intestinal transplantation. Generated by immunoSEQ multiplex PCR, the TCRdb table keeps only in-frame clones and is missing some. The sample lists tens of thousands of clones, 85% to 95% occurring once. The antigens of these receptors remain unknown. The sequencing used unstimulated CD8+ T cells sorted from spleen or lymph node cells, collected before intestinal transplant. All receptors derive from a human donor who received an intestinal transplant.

The DNA for the CDR3 is TGTGCCAGCAGCTTGCTTGACAGGGCCAACGAGCAGTACTTC. Its translation is CASSLLDRANEQYF. The gene calls are TRBV7-8 and TRBJ2-7, with 7 bases aligning to TRBD1. CDR1 is SGHVS, CDR2 FQNEAQ, per germline. This CDR3 spans 14 amino acids. The trim removed 3 bases at V and 5 bases at J, leaving 7 bases unmatched.

The CDR3 region is CASSQDKGVSYEQYF. The CDR3 DNA is TGCGCCAGCAGCCAAGATAAGGGGGTTAGCTACGAGCAGTACTTC. This rearrangement joins TRBV4-3 to TRBJ2-7, with D maybe TRBD1 (6 bases). From germline, CDR1 is LGHNA and CDR2 YSLEER. The CDR3 loop spans 15 amino acids. Between the trimmed V and J ends, which lost 0 bases and 3 bases, there was a span of 12 bases.

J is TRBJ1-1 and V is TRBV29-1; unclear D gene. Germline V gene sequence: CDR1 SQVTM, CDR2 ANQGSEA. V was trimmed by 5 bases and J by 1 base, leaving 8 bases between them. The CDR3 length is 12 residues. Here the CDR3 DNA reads TGCAGCGTTTTACAGCCGAACACTGAAGCTTTCTTT. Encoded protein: CSVLQPNTEAFF.

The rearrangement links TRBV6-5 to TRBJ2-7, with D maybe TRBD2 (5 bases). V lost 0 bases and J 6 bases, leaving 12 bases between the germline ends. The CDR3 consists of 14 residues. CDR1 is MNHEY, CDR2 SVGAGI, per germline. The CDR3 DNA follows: TGTGCCAGCAGTTACTCCCGGGGAGTAAGCGAGCAGTACTTC. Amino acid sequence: CASSYSRGVSEQYF.

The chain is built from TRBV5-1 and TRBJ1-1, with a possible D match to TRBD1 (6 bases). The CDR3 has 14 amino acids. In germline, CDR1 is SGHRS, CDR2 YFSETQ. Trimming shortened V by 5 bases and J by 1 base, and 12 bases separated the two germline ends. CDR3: CASRQGGGNTEAFF. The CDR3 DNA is TGCGCCAGCAGGCAGGGAGGGGGGAACACTGAAGCTTTCTTT.

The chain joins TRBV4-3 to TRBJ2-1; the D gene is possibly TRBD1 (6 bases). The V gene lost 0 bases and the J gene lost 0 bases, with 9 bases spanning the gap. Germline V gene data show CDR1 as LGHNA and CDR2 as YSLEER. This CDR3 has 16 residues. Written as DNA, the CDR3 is TGCGCCAGCAGCCAAGAGGACAGCAGCTCCTACAATGAGCAGTTCTTC. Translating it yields CASSQEDSSSYNEQFF.

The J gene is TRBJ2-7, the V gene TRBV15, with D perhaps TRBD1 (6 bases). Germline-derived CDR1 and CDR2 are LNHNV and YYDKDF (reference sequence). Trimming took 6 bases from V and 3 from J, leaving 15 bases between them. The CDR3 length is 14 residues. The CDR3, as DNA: TGTGCCACCAGGTCTACGGGACACCTCTACGAGCAGTACTTC. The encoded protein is CATRSTGHLYEQYF.

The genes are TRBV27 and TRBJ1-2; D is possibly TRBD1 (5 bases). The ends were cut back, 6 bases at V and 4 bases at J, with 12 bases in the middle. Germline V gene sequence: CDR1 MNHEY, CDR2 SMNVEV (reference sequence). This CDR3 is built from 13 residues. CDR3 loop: CASSGRVGYGYTF. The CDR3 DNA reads TGTGCCAGCAGCGGCAGGGTGGGCTATGGCTACACCTTC.

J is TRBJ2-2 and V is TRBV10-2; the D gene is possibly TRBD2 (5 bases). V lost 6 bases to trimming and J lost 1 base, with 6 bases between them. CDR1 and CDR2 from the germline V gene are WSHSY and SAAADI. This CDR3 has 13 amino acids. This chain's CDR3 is CASRGRNTGELFF. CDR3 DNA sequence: TGCGCCAGCAGGGGGAGGAACACCGGGGAGCTGTTTTTT.

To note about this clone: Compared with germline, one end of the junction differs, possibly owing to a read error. This CDR3 reads CASTLAGQGKDTQYF. The CDR3, as DNA: TGTGCCAGCACCTTAGCGGGACAGGGTAAAGATACGCAGTATTTT. V is TRBV11-3 and J is TRBJ2-3; tentative D call: TRBD1 (9 bases). The CDR3 spans 15 residues. Germline values: CDR1 SGHNT, CDR2 YENEEA.

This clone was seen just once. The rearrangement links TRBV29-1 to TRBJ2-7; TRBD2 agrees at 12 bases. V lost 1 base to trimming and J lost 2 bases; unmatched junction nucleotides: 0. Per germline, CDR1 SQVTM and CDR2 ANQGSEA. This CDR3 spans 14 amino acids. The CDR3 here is CSVEGLAGAYEQYF. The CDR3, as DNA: TGCAGCGTTGAAGGACTAGCGGGGGCCTACGAGCAGTACTTC.

CDR3 sequence reads: CASSLRVSSYEQYF. CDR3 bases: TGTGCCAGCAGCTTGCGAGTCTCCTCCTACGAGCAGTACTTC. The chain joins TRBV11-2 to TRBJ2-5, with D unclear. The J call may be incorrect, as the DNA end agrees better with TRBJ2-7. The CDR3 length is 14 residues. From germline, CDR1 is SGHAT and CDR2 FQNNGV.

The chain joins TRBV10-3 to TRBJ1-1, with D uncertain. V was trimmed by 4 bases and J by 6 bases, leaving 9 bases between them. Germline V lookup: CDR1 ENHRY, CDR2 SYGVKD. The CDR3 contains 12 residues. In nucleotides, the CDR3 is TGTGCCATCAGTGGAAGAGCACCTGAAGCTTTCTTT. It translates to CAISGRAPEAFF.

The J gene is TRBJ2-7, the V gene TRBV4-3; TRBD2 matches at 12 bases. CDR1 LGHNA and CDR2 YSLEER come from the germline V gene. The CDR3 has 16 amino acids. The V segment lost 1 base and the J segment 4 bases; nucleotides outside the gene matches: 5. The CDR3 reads CASSQAASGGVYEQYF. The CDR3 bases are TGCGCCAGCAGCCAAGCTGCTAGCGGGGGGGTTTACGAGCAGTACTTC.

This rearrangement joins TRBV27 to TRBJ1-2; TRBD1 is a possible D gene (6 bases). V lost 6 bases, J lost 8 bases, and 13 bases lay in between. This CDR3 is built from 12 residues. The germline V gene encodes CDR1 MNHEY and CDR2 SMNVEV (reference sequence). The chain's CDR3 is CASRETGRGYTF. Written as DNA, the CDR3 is TGTGCCAGCAGGGAAACAGGGAGAGGCTACACCTTC.

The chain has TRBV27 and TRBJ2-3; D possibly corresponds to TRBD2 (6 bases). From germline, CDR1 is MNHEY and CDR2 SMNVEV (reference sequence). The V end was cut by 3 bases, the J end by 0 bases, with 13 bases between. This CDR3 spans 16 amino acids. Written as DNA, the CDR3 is TGTGCCAGCAGTTTCAAAGGTGGAGGGAGCACAGATACGCAGTATTTT. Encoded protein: CASSFKGGGSTDTQYF.

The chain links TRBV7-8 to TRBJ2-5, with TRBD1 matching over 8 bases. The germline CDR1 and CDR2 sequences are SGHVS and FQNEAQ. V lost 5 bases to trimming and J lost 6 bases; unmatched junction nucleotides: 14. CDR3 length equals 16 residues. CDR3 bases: TGTGCCAGCAGCCTCAGCCGACAGGGGCCACAGAAGACCCAGTACTTC. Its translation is CASSLSRQGPQKTQYF.

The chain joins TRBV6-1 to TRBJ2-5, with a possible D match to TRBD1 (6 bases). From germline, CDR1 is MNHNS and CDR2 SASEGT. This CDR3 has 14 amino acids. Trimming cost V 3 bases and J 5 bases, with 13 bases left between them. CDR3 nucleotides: TGTGCCAGCAGTGAGGGTTTCCAGGGGGAGACCCAGTACTTC. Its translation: CASSEGFQGETQYF.